These 22 T cell receptor beta chains came from one sample sequenced in a study of CD4 T cell repertoires in COVID-19 (dated by TCRdb to the early 2020s). The library relied on the immunoSEQ multiplex PCR assay. TCRdb mirrors the immuneACCESS table, restricted to in-frame sequences. Some clones are absent from its copies; in checked studies, under half trace to an unresolved V gene, and the reason for the others is unknown. The sample yields 23,000 or so clones; around nine tenths were counted once. Jointly, the top ten make up about 0.5% of the sample. Memory T cell samples that were not cultured were sequenced immediately after ex vivo isolation. Specimen: central memory CD4+ T cells from blood, collected before the COVID-19 pandemic. This specimen's cell subset or site label, interpreted: CD4+ T central memory cells. Receptors originate from a human donor who had COVID-19.

The CDR3 nucleotides read TGTGCTAGTGGTTTAGGCGGTGGGGAGCTGTTTTTT. Protein: CASGLGGGELFF. The rearrangement uses TRBV12-5 and TRBJ2-2; D gene uncertain. This CDR3 is built from 12 residues. Per the germline V gene, CDR1 is LGHNT and CDR2 is FRNRAP. V was cut by 3 bases and J by 8 bases, with 7 bases left in between.

CDR3 sequence (DNA): TGTGCCAGCAGCCCCTATAGCGGGACCCCCGGGGAGCTGTTTTTT. Its translation is CASSPYSGTPGELFF. The genes are TRBV7-9 and TRBJ2-2, with 8 bases aligning to TRBD2. Germline V gene data show CDR1 as SEHNR and CDR2 as FQNEAQ (reference sequence). The CDR3 is 15 amino acids. V dropped 5 bases and J dropped 6; count of bases not matched to a gene: 8.

In this sample, this clone turned up once. The genes are TRBV7-9 and TRBJ2-5; D perhaps matches TRBD1 (5 bases). The CDR3 is 12 amino acids. V shed 2 bases and J shed 5 bases, with 6 bases lying between them. Germline lookup yields CDR1 SEHNR and CDR2 FQNEAQ (reference sequence). The CDR3 region has the DNA TGTGCCAGCAGCTTATCAGGGGAGACCCAGTACTTC. This codes for CASSLSGETQYF.

The V call is TRBV28, the J call TRBJ2-7; 7 bases agree with TRBD2. From germline, CDR1 is MDHEN and CDR2 SYDVKM. This CDR3 contains 14 residues. V was clipped by 7 bases and J by 2 bases; unmatched bases: 8. In nucleotides, the CDR3 is TGTGCCAGCAAACAGCGGGGCGGTACCTACGAGCAGTACTTC. Translation: CASKQRGGTYEQYF.

The rearrangement joins TRBV7-8 to TRBJ1-2, with D possibly matching TRBD1 (6 bases). Germline CDR1 and CDR2: SGHVS and FQNEAQ. This CDR3 spans 16 amino acids. V was clipped by 3 bases and J by 6 bases, with 20 bases between them. CDR3 protein: CASSLGRVDRGNGYTF. CDR3 sequence (DNA): TGTGCCAGCAGCTTGGGTAGGGTAGATAGGGGGAATGGCTACACCTTC.

V is TRBV7-7 and J is TRBJ2-2; possibly TRBD1 for D (7 bases). V lost 5 bases and J 4 bases, leaving 14 bases between the germline ends. CDR3 length: 15 residues. Germline loops: CDR1 SSHAT, CDR2 FNYEAQ (reference sequence). The CDR3 nucleotides are TGTGCCAGCAGCCCACAGGGGACTCTCACCGGGGAGCTGTTTTTT. Translated, it gives CASSPQGTLTGELFF.

The chain couples TRBV6-1 to TRBJ2-5; 7 nucleotides align to TRBD2. This CDR3 region has 13 residues. J gave up 7 bases and V 4 bases, and 6 bases lay outside the gene matches. The germline V gene encodes CDR1 MNHNS and CDR2 SASEGT. The CDR3 DNA reads TGTGCCAGCAGTGCTAATCCGGGGGGGACCCAGTACTTC. Translation gives CASSANPGGTQYF.

V is TRBV29-1 and J is TRBJ2-7, with a weak D call TRBD1 (6 bases). V shed 3 bases and J shed 5 bases, with 11 bases lying between them. This CDR3 is built from 12 residues. CDR1 SQVTM and CDR2 ANQGSEA come from the germline V gene. The DNA for the CDR3 is TGCAGCGTTGAGGCAGGGGTCCACGAGCAGTACTTC. Protein sequence: CSVEAGVHEQYF.

The J gene is TRBJ2-1, the V gene TRBV28, with a weak D call TRBD2 (6 bases). The CDR3 length is 15 residues. Trimming removed 7 bases from V and 4 bases from J, with 17 bases in between. Germline CDR1 reads MDHEN; CDR2 reads SYDVKM. The CDR3 loop reads CASTALGLKYNEQFF. CDR3 nucleotides: TGTGCCAGCACTGCCCTGGGACTTAAGTACAATGAGCAGTTCTTC.

The genes are TRBV19 and TRBJ2-1; 10 nucleotides line up with TRBD2. The CDR3 consists of 16 residues. Unmatched junction bases numbered 5, after V lost 0 bases and J lost 6 bases. CDR1 LNHDA and CDR2 SQIVND come from the germline V gene (reference sequence). The CDR3 loop is CASSIDQGLATNEQFF. The CDR3 DNA sequence: TGTGCCAGTAGTATAGATCAGGGACTAGCGACCAATGAGCAGTTCTTC.

CDR3 DNA sequence: TGTGCCAGTAGTACGGGACTGTACAATGAGCAGTTCTTC. Its protein product is CASSTGLYNEQFF. J is TRBJ2-1 and V is TRBV19, with D perhaps matching TRBD2 (6 bases). CDR3 length: 13 residues. V lost 4 bases and J lost 4, with 8 bases in between. Germline CDR1 and CDR2: LNHDA and SQIVND (reference sequence). The whole variable domain, remainder taken from reference TRBV19 and TRBJ2-1, is DGGITQSPKYLFRKEGQNVTLSCEQNLNHDAMYWYRQDPGQGLRLIYYSQIVNDFQKGDIAEGYSVSREKKESFPLTVTSAQKNPTAFYLCASSTGLYNEQFFGPGTRLTVL.

The chain has TRBV2 and TRBJ2-5; the D is unclear. Germline CDR1 reads SNHLY; CDR2 reads FYNNEI. V dropped 7 bases and J dropped 1 base, with 10 bases sitting between them. The CDR3 sequence is 13 residues long. The chain's CDR3 is CASMELPQETQYF. CDR3 bases: TGTGCCAGCATGGAACTACCCCAAGAGACCCAGTACTTC.

This chain uses TRBV7-8 with TRBJ2-2; possibly TRBD1 for D (6 bases). CDR3 length: 15 residues. Germline V lookup: CDR1 SGHVS, CDR2 FQNEAQ. Trimming took 0 bases from V and 7 from J, leaving 12 bases between them. As DNA, the CDR3 is TGTGCCAGCAGCTTAGCGGGGGCAATTGTCGGGGAGCTGTTTTTT. As protein: CASSLAGAIVGELFF.

In the case of this clone: The same CDR3 can be traced to other DNA sequences in this sample. This rearrangement joins TRBV6-1 to TRBJ1-6, with a weak D call TRBD1 (5 bases). V was clipped by 8 bases and J by 6 bases, with 8 bases between them. This CDR3 region has 12 residues. Germline CDR1 and CDR2: MNHNS and SASEGT. The CDR3 is CASYDSNSPLHF. The CDR3 DNA sequence: TGTGCCAGCTATGACAGTAATTCACCCCTCCACTTT.

The V and J genes are TRBV14 and TRBJ1-4; 10 bases map to TRBD1. Germline values: CDR1 SGHDN, CDR2 FVKESK. This CDR3 region has 16 residues. V lost 6 bases, J lost 6 bases, and 10 bases stayed unmatched. The CDR3 nucleotides are TGTGCCAGCAGTCGGATGACCGGGACAGGGGATGAAAAACTGTTTTTT. Protein sequence: CASSRMTGTGDEKLFF.

V usage is TRBV5-1 and J usage is TRBJ2-2, with D possibly matching TRBD2 (7 bases). The germline gives CDR1 SGHRS, CDR2 YFSETQ. The V gene lost 0 bases and the J gene lost 2 bases, with 11 bases spanning the gap. The CDR3 runs to 16 residues. CDR3 loop: CASSLAGGRNTGELFF. The CDR3 DNA is TGCGCCAGCAGCTTGGCGGGGGGCCGAAACACCGGGGAGCTGTTTTTT.

This chain connects TRBV4-2 to TRBJ2-3; 10 bases fit TRBD2. The ends lost 5 bases at V and 6 bases at J; junction bases unmatched: 11. Germline V CDR1 and CDR2: LGHNA, YNFKEQ. The length of the CDR3 is 16 residues. CDR3: CASSLAGGSPVDTQYF. In DNA form, the CDR3 reads TGTGCCAGCAGCTTAGCGGGAGGCTCCCCAGTGGATACGCAGTATTTT.

A remark on this clone: Other DNA sequences in the sample encode the same CDR3. The chain recombines TRBV6-1 with TRBJ2-1; 12 nucleotides match TRBD2. Germline CDR1 and CDR2: MNHNS and SASEGT. The trim removed 3 bases at V and 2 bases at J, leaving 2 bases unmatched. This CDR3 has 16 residues. The chain's CDR3 is CASSDPSGGAYNEQFF. CDR3 in DNA: TGTGCCAGCAGTGATCCTAGCGGGGGGGCCTACAATGAGCAGTTCTTC.

The V call is TRBV2, the J call TRBJ2-7; D is perhaps TRBD1 (6 bases). There are 13 residues in the CDR3. The V gene lost 6 bases and the J gene lost 3 bases, with 12 bases spanning the gap. Looked up from germline, CDR1 is SNHLY and CDR2 is FYNNEI. The DNA for the CDR3 is TGTGCCAGCAGCAAGGACAGCTTCTACGAGCAGTACTTC. Amino acids: CASSKDSFYEQYF. The full variable domain, its missing parts supplied by reference TRBV2 and TRBJ2-7, is EPEVTQTPSHQVTQMGQEVILRCVPISNHLYFYWYRQILGQKVEFLVSFYNNEISEKSEIFDDQFSVERPDGSNFTLKIRSTKLEDSAMYFCASSKDSFYEQYFGPGTRLTVT.

CDR3 amino acids: CASSLGGLAGDEQFF. The CDR3 DNA sequence: TGTGCCAGCAGCTTGGGGGGACTAGCCGGGGATGAGCAGTTCTTC. The chain is built from TRBV11-3 and TRBJ2-1, with 9 positions matching TRBD2. This CDR3 region has 15 residues. After removal of 3 bases from V and 8 bases from J, the junction contained 8 bases not matched to a gene. The germline gives CDR1 SGHNT, CDR2 YENEEA.

This chain links TRBV29-1 with TRBJ1-2; D ambiguous. The germline V gene encodes CDR1 SQVTM and CDR2 ANQGSEA. V shed 7 bases and J shed 0 bases, with 12 bases lying between them. CDR3 length equals 13 residues. The CDR3 reads CSGGSESNYGYTF. For the CDR3, the DNA is TGCAGCGGCGGATCAGAGTCTAACTATGGCTACACCTTC. The whole variable domain, filled in from reference TRBV29-1 and TRBJ1-2, reads SAVISQKPSRDICQRGTSLTIQCQVDSQVTMMFWYRQQPGQSLTLIATANQGSEATYESGFVIDKFPISRPNLTFSTLTVSNMSPEDSSIYLCSGGSESNYGYTFGSGTRLTVV.

V and J are TRBV6-5 and TRBJ2-7; the D gene is possibly TRBD1 (6 bases). CDR1 is MNHEY and CDR2 is SVGAGI in the germline V gene. Trimming stripped 7 bases from V and 5 bases from J, with 21 bases between. The CDR3 loop spans 15 amino acids. The CDR3 DNA reads TGTGCCAGCACCCGAGGGGGAGTCTCTAACCACGAGCAGTACTTC. Protein sequence: CASTRGGVSNHEQYF.